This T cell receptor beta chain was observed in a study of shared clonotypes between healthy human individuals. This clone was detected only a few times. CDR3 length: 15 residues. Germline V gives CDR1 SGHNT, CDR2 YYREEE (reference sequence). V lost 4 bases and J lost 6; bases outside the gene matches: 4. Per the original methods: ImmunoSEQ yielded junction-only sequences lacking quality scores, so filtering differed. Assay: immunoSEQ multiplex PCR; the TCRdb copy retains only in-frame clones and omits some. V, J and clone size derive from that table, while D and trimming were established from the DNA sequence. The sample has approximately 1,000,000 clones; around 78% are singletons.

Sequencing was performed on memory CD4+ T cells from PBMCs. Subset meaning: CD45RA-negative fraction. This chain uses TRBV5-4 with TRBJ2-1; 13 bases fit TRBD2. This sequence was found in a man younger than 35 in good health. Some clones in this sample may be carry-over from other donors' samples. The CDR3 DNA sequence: TGTGCCAGCAGCATGGGACTAGCGGGACCCAATGAGCAGTTCTTC. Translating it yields CASSMGLAGPNEQFF.